This TCR beta chain was captured in a study of tumor and adjacent non-tumor tissue in lung cancer. Whole-study context: The patients, roughly 10 men and a few women, were about 30 to 76 with stage I to III disease.

No cell sorting was done before RNA was extracted from the tissue. Study-wide results and caveats: Top 100 clones took a larger repertoire share in normal lung. Higher tumor TCR diversity was associated with shorter survival.

In regard to this clonotype: Its cognate antigen is unknown. The conserved final phenylalanine or tryptophan is absent from the CDR3, which likely points to a read error.

CDR1 is SQVTM, CDR2 ANQGSEA, per germline. Trimming cost V 6 bases and J 5 bases; bases outside gene matches: 6. The CDR3 length is 14 residues. TCRbeta libraries were built with three rounds of nested PCR, modified from ARM-PCR. TCRdb fed the multiplex PCR reads into MiXCR, producing one record per CDR3 protein. Here the sample spans over 110,000 distinct CDR3 sequences, approximately 72% being singletons. This clonotype originated in a man aged 55 to 70 with small cell lung cancer. The gene calls are TRBV29-1 and TRBJ2-7; TRBD2 agrees at 14 bases. The specimen was lung tumor tissue. CDR3 sequence (DNA): TGCAGCGTCCTAGGACTAGCGGGAGGAAACGAGCAGTACTCC. Translating it yields CSVLGLAGGNEQYS.